The present T cell receptor beta chain was sequenced within a study of blood T cell repertoires in COVID-19. Study background: PBMCs, B-cell-depleted T cells, or T cells provided the cDNA or gDNA that made up the material.

The assay was immunoSEQ multiplex PCR, and TCRdb's table has in-frame clones only and misses some. The table records some 70,000 clones, 70% to 85% of them present only once. Source material: peripheral blood. This receptor was taken from an older woman with acute or convalescent COVID-19.

The CDR3 DNA reads as TGCAGTGCTAACGGAGTCTATGGCTACACCTTC. Protein product: CSANGVYGYTF. The V gene is TRBV20-1, the J gene TRBJ1-2, with unresolved D. Between the trimmed V and J ends, which lost 4 bases and 4 bases, there was a span of 7 bases. This CDR3 spans 11 amino acids. The germline gives CDR1 DFQATT, CDR2 SNEGSKA (reference sequence).